This is a list of T cell receptor beta chains from one sample in a study of CD8+ T cells in alopecia areata. Sequencing was performed with immunoSEQ multiplex PCR; in TCRdb, only in-frame clones are kept and a portion is missing. The sample shows fewer than 250,000 clones, 45% to 75% of them seen only once. The sequences come from CD4+ T cells sorted from blood, collected at week 4, from a patient treated with tofacitinib. The receptors here all came from a human donor with alopecia areata. Both conserved end residues are part of each CDR3. Fields, in order: clone size, D gene, V gene, CDR3 length, J gene, CDR3 protein, CDR3 DNA. D genes are given only for firm matches. Clone size appears in some rows only: once, few, many, or a class for an expanded clone.

few	.	TRBV4-3	14	TRBJ2-7	CASSQDRSSYEQYF	TGCGCCAGCAGCCAAGATAGGAGCTCCTACGAGCAGTACTTC
.	.	TRBV30	12	TRBJ2-1	CAWSPTPDEQFF	TGTGCCTGGAGTCCCACGCCGGATGAGCAGTTCTTC
.	TRBD2	TRBV29-1	14	TRBJ2-2	CSVGLAGVAGELFF	TGCAGCGTTGGTCTGGCGGGAGTCGCCGGGGAGCTGTTTTTT
.	TRBD2	TRBV29-1	12	TRBJ2-7	CSVRGGNYEQYF	TGCAGCGTTCGGGGGGGGAACTACGAGCAGTACTTC
.	TRBD2	TRBV4-2	16	TRBJ2-3	CASSQDHGGSTDTQYF	TGTGCCAGCAGCCAAGATCATGGCGGGAGTACAGATACGCAGTATTTT
.	.	TRBV10-3	15	TRBJ1-1	CAINVRSGDSAEAFF	TGTGCCATCAACGTCAGGTCCGGGGATTCCGCTGAAGCTTTCTTT
few	.	TRBV7-2	14	TRBJ1-5	CASSLSGGSEPQHF	TGTGCCAGCAGCTTATCGGGGGGTTCGGAGCCCCAGCATTTT
few	TRBD2	TRBV13	17	TRBJ2-1	CASSPRVPGGFYNEQFF	TGTGCCAGCAGCCCGCGGGTTCCGGGAGGTTTCTACAATGAGCAGTTCTTC
.	.	TRBV6-6	16	TRBJ2-7	CASSLRTGTSPHEQYF	TGTGCCAGCAGTCTTCGTACCGGGACATCCCCCCACGAGCAGTACTTC
.	.	TRBV7-9	13	TRBJ1-2	CASSPRGSYGYTF	TGTGCCAGCAGCCCGAGGGGAAGCTATGGCTACACCTTC
.	.	TRBV30	14	TRBJ2-7	CAWSRAGRVYEQYF	TGTGCCTGGAGTAGGGCAGGGCGCGTCTACGAGCAGTACTTC
.	.	TRBV5-1	13	TRBJ2-2	CASSGRNTGELFF	TGCGCCAGCAGCGGAAGAAACACCGGGGAGCTGTTTTTT
.	TRBD1	TRBV29-1	13	TRBJ1-1	CSAATGVNTEAFF	TGCAGCGCGGCGACAGGGGTCAACACTGAAGCTTTCTTT
.	.	TRBV19	15	TRBJ1-5	CASSISILGWQPQHF	TGTGCCAGTAGTATCTCCATCCTTGGGTGGCAGCCCCAGCATTTT
.	TRBD1	TRBV30	10	TRBJ1-1	CAGTGIEAFF	TGTGCCGGGACAGGGATTGAAGCTTTCTTT
once	.	TRBV30	14	TRBJ2-2	CAGRGTANTGELFF	TGTGCCGGACGGGGGACTGCGAACACCGGGGAGCTGTTTTTT
few	.	TRBV28	14	TRBJ2-5	CASSPGTFQETQYF	TGTGCCAGCAGTCCCGGGACATTCCAAGAGACCCAGTACTTC
.	.	TRBV2	13	TRBJ1-5	CASSEQRNQPQHF	TGTGCCAGCAGTGAACAGCGCAATCAGCCCCAGCATTTT
few	TRBD2	TRBV30	16	TRBJ2-3	CARGLAGGVGADTQYF	TGTGCCCGGGGACTAGCGGGAGGAGTTGGCGCAGATACGCAGTATTTT
.	.	TRBV5-1	15	TRBJ2-2	CASSLDQGFTGELFF	TGCGCCAGCAGCTTGGATCAGGGCTTTACCGGGGAGCTGTTTTTT
.	.	TRBV19	13	TRBJ2-3	CATEGVLTDTQYF	TGTGCCACTGAGGGGGTCCTCACAGATACGCAGTATTTT
few	TRBD1	TRBV29-1	13	TRBJ2-5	CSLRQGVRETQYF	TGCAGCCTTAGACAGGGGGTACGGGAGACCCAGTACTTC
.	.	TRBV30	15	TRBJ1-3	CAWTIGTFTGDTIYF	TGTGCCTGGACAATCGGGACTTTTACGGGAGACACCATATATTTT